These 25 T cell receptor beta chains came from one sample sequenced in a study of blood T cells in healthy people across ages. A second 7 to 11 cycle PCR used barcoded and J-beta primers. TCRdb re-called the 5' RACE reads through MiXCR, storing one row per CDR3 protein. This sample has roughly 900,000 distinct CDR3 sequences, with approximately 49% found just once. Sequenced material: blood. The receptor source for this set is a man younger than 45 in good health.

The chain has TRBV6-5 and TRBJ1-2; D gene uncertain. This CDR3 spans 13 amino acids. Germline CDR1 MNHEY, CDR2 SVGAGI. The V gene lost 7 bases and the J gene lost 8 bases, with 17 bases spanning the gap. The CDR3 region is CASTRRRAGGYTF. For the CDR3, the DNA is TGTGCCAGCACTCGGCGGAGGGCGGGAGGCTACACCTTC.

This chain links TRBV20-1 with TRBJ2-7; D uncertain. Deletions cut 0 bases from V and 2 bases from J, with 11 bases between. CDR3 length: 14 residues. Looked up from germline, CDR1 is DFQATT and CDR2 is SNEGSKA (reference sequence). The chain's CDR3 is CSAREYQLTYEQYF. The CDR3 nucleotides read TGCAGTGCTAGAGAGTATCAGCTTACCTACGAGCAGTACTTC.

This clonotype appeared a few times. V and J are TRBV4-1 and TRBJ1-5, with 7 bases that match TRBD1. Trimming at V came to 6 bases and at J to 3 bases, leaving 5 bases not matched to a gene. CDR1 and CDR2 from the germline V gene are MGHRA and YSYEKL. The CDR3 has 14 amino acids. The CDR3 protein is CASRDTGDNQPQHF. CDR3 sequence (DNA): TGCGCCAGCAGGGATACAGGGGACAATCAGCCCCAGCATTTT.

This rearrangement joins TRBV3-1 to TRBJ1-2; the match to TRBD1 covers 9 bases. V gave up 3 bases and J gave up 8 bases; unmatched junction bases: 10. Germline V lookup: CDR1 LGHDT, CDR2 YNNKEL (reference sequence). CDR3 size: 15 residues. CDR3: CASSQDQTGGRGYTF. CDR3 in DNA: TGTGCCAGCAGCCAGGACCAAACAGGGGGCCGGGGCTACACCTTC.

This chain connects TRBV28 to TRBJ2-3, with D maybe TRBD1 (5 bases). Germline lookup yields CDR1 MDHEN and CDR2 SYDVKM. V was trimmed by 6 bases and J by 0 bases, leaving 19 bases between them. This CDR3 has 17 residues. CDR3 sequence: CASSLVGAPDSTDTQYF. The CDR3 DNA is TGTGCCAGCAGCCTAGTTGGGGCGCCGGATAGCACAGATACGCAGTATTTT.

This clonotype came up a few times. The chain carries TRBV5-1 and TRBJ2-1, with D perhaps given as TRBD1 or TRBD2 (5 bases each). Trimming shortened V by 6 bases and J by 4 bases, and 17 bases separated the two germline ends. Germline V gene data show CDR1 as SGHRS and CDR2 as YFSETQ. CDR3 length equals 15 residues. CDR3 region: CASTTVGESYNEQFF. The CDR3 nucleotides read TGCGCCAGCACCACCGTGGGGGAGTCTTACAATGAGCAGTTCTTC.

CDR3 DNA sequence: TGTGCCAGCGCCCTCGACGGAAACACCGGGGAGCTGTTTTTT. Protein: CASALDGNTGELFF. The V gene is TRBV7-2, the J gene TRBJ2-2; D not resolved. The CDR3 loop spans 14 amino acids. Trimming stripped 8 bases from V and 2 bases from J, with 12 bases between. Per germline, CDR1 SGHTA and CDR2 FQGNSA.

V is TRBV11-2 and J is TRBJ2-7, with D tentatively TRBD2 (5 bases). With 0 bases removed from V and 0 bases from J, the gap between germline ends came to 9 bases. Per germline, CDR1 SGHAT and CDR2 FQNNGV. This CDR3 contains 15 residues. The chain's CDR3 is CASSLDRGLSYEQYF. CDR3 nucleotide sequence: TGTGCCAGCAGCTTAGATCGCGGACTCTCCTACGAGCAGTACTTC. Variable domain in full (rest from reference TRBV11-2 and TRBJ2-7): EAGVAQSPRYKIIEKRQSVAFWCNPISGHATLYWYQQILGQGPKLLIQFQNNGVVDDSQLPKDRFSAERLKGVDSTLKIQPAKLEDSAVYLCASSLDRGLSYEQYFGPGTRLTVT.

CDR3 nucleotide sequence: TGTGCCAGCAGTTCCCCCCCGGGGGGGGTATCCTACGAGCAGTACTTC. Amino acids: CASSSPPGGVSYEQYF. The J gene is TRBJ2-7, the V gene TRBV28; 8 positions match TRBD2. The trim removed 4 bases at V and 1 base at J, leaving 9 bases unmatched. CDR1 and CDR2 from the germline V gene are MDHEN and SYDVKM. The length of the CDR3 is 16 residues.

This chain uses TRBV13 with TRBJ2-7, with TRBD1 identical over 7 bases. V shed 1 base and J 6 bases; nucleotides not matched to a gene: 12. The CDR3 spans 16 residues. The germline V gene has CDR1 PRHDT and CDR2 FYEKMQ (reference sequence). In DNA form, the CDR3 reads TGTGCCAGCAGCTTAGAACTTGGGCAGGGGGAAGGCGAGCAGTACTTC. Translation gives CASSLELGQGEGEQYF.

This clonotype was detected only a few times. The chain carries TRBV10-3 and TRBJ2-1; D perhaps matches TRBD2 (6 bases). There are 11 residues in the CDR3. The germline V gene has CDR1 ENHRY and CDR2 SYGVKD. Deletions cut 10 bases from V and 8 bases from J, with 12 bases between. The CDR3 protein is CATSGLDEQFF. The CDR3 nucleotides read TGTGCCACCTCGGGACTTGATGAGCAGTTCTTC.

The gene calls are TRBV4-1 and TRBJ2-3, with D unresolved. Germline values: CDR1 MGHRA, CDR2 YSYEKL. The V gene lost 0 bases and the J gene lost 0 bases, with 7 bases spanning the gap. This CDR3 is 15 amino acids long. The CDR3 loop reads CASSQDMVSTDTQYF. CDR3 coding DNA: TGCGCCAGCAGCCAAGATATGGTGAGCACAGATACGCAGTATTTT.

The chain is built from TRBV7-6 and TRBJ2-7; D uncertain. The CDR3 is 12 amino acids. Germline-derived CDR1 and CDR2 are SGHVS and FNYEAQ. Between the trimmed V and J ends, which lost 1 base and 5 bases, there was a span of 6 bases. CDR3 protein: CASSLVVHEQYF. In DNA, the CDR3 is TGTGCCAGCAGCTTAGTCGTCCACGAGCAGTACTTC.

This clonotype was counted once. The J gene is TRBJ2-1, the V gene TRBV20-1; 10 nucleotides align to TRBD2. The germline V gene has CDR1 DFQATT and CDR2 SNEGSKA (reference sequence). This CDR3 contains 16 residues. The V gene end was trimmed by 3 bases and the J gene end by 1 base; junction bases not matched to a gene: 6. Here the CDR3 reads CSARRTSGPSYNEQFF. The CDR3 nucleotides read TGCAGTGCTAGGCGGACTAGCGGACCTTCCTACAATGAGCAGTTCTTC.

This clonotype was detected once. This chain joins TRBV25-1 and TRBJ2-2, with 9 bases aligning to TRBD1. The CDR3 runs 13 residues. Germline-derived CDR1 and CDR2 are MGHDK and SYGVNS. The V gene end was trimmed by 8 bases and the J gene end by 8 bases; junction bases not matched to a gene: 6. The CDR3 loop reads CASYDRGIGELFF. Written as DNA, the CDR3 is TGTGCCAGCTACGACAGGGGGATTGGGGAGCTGTTTTTT. The full variable domain, in which reference TRBV25-1 and TRBJ2-2 provide the parts outside the CDR3, is EADIYQTPRYLVIGTGKKITLECSQTMGHDKMYWYQQDPGMELHLIHYSYGVNSTEKGDLSSESTVSRIRTEHFPLTLESARPSHTSQYLCASYDRGIGELFFGEGSRLTVL.

The chain uses TRBV2 and TRBJ2-1; 12 positions agree with TRBD2. The length of the CDR3 is 13 residues. V trimming: 6 bases; J trimming: 10 bases; junction bases outside the gene matches: 4. CDR1 SNHLY and CDR2 FYNNEI come from the germline V gene. CDR3 residues: CASSAGTSGEQFF. The CDR3 DNA sequence: TGTGCCAGCAGCGCCGGGACTAGCGGGGAGCAGTTCTTC.

The chain has TRBV3-1 and TRBJ2-4, with 9 bases matching TRBD1. V trimming: 4 bases; J trimming: 9 bases; junction bases outside the gene matches: 10. CDR1 is LGHDT, CDR2 YNNKEL, per germline (reference sequence). CDR3 length equals 15 residues. As DNA, the CDR3 is TGTGCCAGCAGCCGGATGGGGGGACAGGGTAGCATTCAGTACTTC. This codes for CASSRMGGQGSIQYF.

This clonotype has more than one count but fewer than ten. This chain connects TRBV6-1 to TRBJ1-6, with TRBD1 matching over 10 bases. With 5 bases clipped from V and 9 bases from J, the junction kept 16 bases outside the gene matches. Germline lookup yields CDR1 MNHNS and CDR2 SASEGT. CDR3 length: 18 amino acids. CDR3 residues: CASSLGNAGTGVGSPLHF. CDR3 nucleotides: TGTGCCAGCAGTCTAGGAAATGCCGGGACAGGGGTTGGTTCACCCCTCCACTTT.

This clonotype has a handful of counts. V gene TRBV6-1 combines with J gene TRBJ1-1; no reliable D call. V lost 2 bases to trimming and J lost 1 base, with 8 bases between them. Germline-derived CDR1 and CDR2 are MNHNS and SASEGT. The CDR3 has 14 residues. This chain's CDR3 is CASSERTSNTEAFF. DNA for the CDR3: TGTGCCAGCAGTGAAAGAACATCGAACACTGAAGCTTTCTTT.

CDR3 sequence reads: CASSEIRNSNQPQHF. Here the CDR3 DNA reads TGTGCCAGCAGTGAAATCCGTAATAGCAATCAGCCCCAGCATTTT. The chain is built from TRBV2 and TRBJ1-5; D is ambiguous. Germline CDR1 SNHLY, CDR2 FYNNEI. Deletions cut 2 bases from V and 0 bases from J, with 8 bases between. The CDR3 runs to 15 residues.

In regard to this clonotype: Compared with germline, one end of the junction differs, possibly owing to a read error. The CDR3 sequence is CAISFQQGIEQFF. In nucleotides, the CDR3 is TGTGCCATCAGCTTTCAACAGGGGATTGAGCAGTTCTTC. The chain is built from TRBV7-3 and TRBJ2-1; TRBD1 matches 7 bases. This CDR3 spans 13 amino acids. Per the germline V gene, CDR1 is SGHTA and CDR2 is FQGTGA.

The chain has TRBV5-1 and TRBJ2-7; 11 positions match TRBD2. The junction had 8 bases not matched to a gene; V was cut back by 9 bases and J by 3 bases. CDR3 length: 14 amino acids. Germline CDR1 reads SGHRS; CDR2 reads YFSETQ. CDR3 DNA: TGCGCCACCAGTGAGGGGACTAGCGGCTACGAGCAGTACTTC. It is translated as CATSEGTSGYEQYF.

This clonotype was seen a handful of times. The chain uses TRBV5-1 and TRBJ2-7; 7 nucleotides match TRBD1. J gave up 5 bases and V 6 bases, and 8 bases lay outside the gene matches. The CDR3 length is 13 residues. Per germline, CDR1 SGHRS and CDR2 YFSETQ. The CDR3 DNA reads TGCGCCAGCACCATATCGACAGGGAACGAGCAGTACTTC. Protein sequence: CASTISTGNEQYF.

The chain carries TRBV7-9 and TRBJ1-2; the D gene is possibly TRBD1 (5 bases). V gave up 0 bases and J gave up 8 bases, with 13 bases separating them. The CDR3 has 14 amino acids. Germline V gene lookup returns CDR1 SEHNR and CDR2 FQNEAQ (reference sequence). Written as DNA, the CDR3 is TGTGCCAGCAGCTTAGCAGTCCAGGGCGGGGGCTACACCTTC. Its protein product is CASSLAVQGGGYTF.

The chain uses TRBV12-3 or TRBV12-4 and TRBJ2-2; the D is unclear. This CDR3 has 14 residues. V was trimmed by 7 bases and J by 1 base, leaving 10 bases between them. The CDR3 protein is CASIVNKNTGELFF. The CDR3 DNA reads TGTGCCAGCATAGTTAACAAGAACACCGGGGAGCTGTTTTTT.